These T cell receptor beta chains were read from a single sample in a study of T cell repertoires in ileal Crohn's disease. Profiled with immunoSEQ multiplex PCR; TCRdb holds only in-frame clones, not every one. The sample holds more than 10,000 clones; 80% to 90% are singletons and the top ten take 17%. Sequencing was performed on ileal tissue. The receptor set was obtained from an adult with Crohn's disease. CDR3s include the opening cysteine and the closing phenylalanine or tryptophan. D genes are given only for firm matches.

D	V	J	CDR3
.	TRBV30	TRBJ2-7	CAWKDGWQEVYEQYF
.	TRBV4-3	TRBJ1-2	CASSQERGWSYGYTF
.	TRBV7-2	TRBJ1-1	CASSPTMNTEAFF
.	TRBV30	TRBJ1-2	CAWTNLRGYTF
TRBD1	TRBV6-6	TRBJ2-3	CASTTGQGADTQYF
TRBD2	TRBV7-9	TRBJ2-1	CASSFASGRLVYNEQFF
.	TRBV5-8	TRBJ2-4	CASSLEGGMVKNIQYF
.	TRBV18	TRBJ1-5	CASSLGSDSNQPQHF
TRBD1	TRBV19	TRBJ1-1	CASIPIRTGGPNTEAFF
TRBD1	TRBV2	TRBJ1-6	CASSYDRGIAGSPLHF
.	TRBV18	TRBJ1-6	CASSLGGSEYSPLHF
.	TRBV5-1	TRBJ2-2	CASSLAARGGELFF
.	TRBV29-1	TRBJ2-7	CSVVRPGSYEQYF
TRBD1	TRBV5-1	TRBJ2-1	CASSLGQGTANEQFF
.	TRBV7-9	TRBJ2-3	CASSSLRTDTQYF
.	TRBV19	TRBJ2-7	CASSIDPGSLEQYF
.	TRBV19	TRBJ2-6	CASSIRGGSGANVLTF
.	TRBV7-6	TRBJ1-2	CASSPDVVRMTGGYGYTF
TRBD1	TRBV7-2	TRBJ2-7	CASSSGQVPYEQYF
TRBD2	TRBV7-2	TRBJ2-1	CASSLSGLAVNEQFF
.	TRBV9	TRBJ1-2	CASSVVQEATF
TRBD2	TRBV28	TRBJ2-5	CASTLTLAGGPKETQYF
.	TRBV18	TRBJ1-2	CASTLGGAGYGYTF
.	TRBV16	TRBJ1-1	CASSQSFEEDTEAFF
TRBD2	TRBV7-2	TRBJ2-1	CASSSGTTNEQFF
TRBD2	TRBV14	TRBJ2-1	CASSYGLAGVEEQFF
.	TRBV10-3	TRBJ2-5	CAISERGQETQYF
.	TRBV18	TRBJ1-1	CASSPLLGANTEAFF
TRBD1	TRBV30	TRBJ2-1	CAFHRDSRDEQFF
TRBD1	TRBV2	TRBJ1-2	CASRDRVGYGYTF
.	TRBV28	TRBJ1-1	CASSLTGPNTEAFF
TRBD1	TRBV10-3	TRBJ1-3	CAISEFSGGRGNTIYF